Listed here is a single T cell receptor (beta chain). The protocol was immunoSEQ multiplex PCR, while the TCRdb copy is restricted to in-frame clones and leaves out a portion. The sample shows about 260,000 clones, about 82% of them seen only once. The record originates from a study of blood T cell repertoires in COVID-19. Participants were placed into cohorts based on the clinical history they reported. With 1 base removed from V and 7 bases from J, the gap between germline ends came to 10 bases. The CDR3 extends over 13 amino acids. Looked up from germline, CDR1 is SGHNT and CDR2 is YENEEA. The receptor was isolated from a woman between 45 and 60 years old who had recovered from COVID-19. The sample was PBMCs or T cells enriched from blood (not recorded which). The chain combines TRBV11-3 with TRBJ2-5; D call uncertain. The CDR3, as DNA: TGTGCCAGCAGCTTAGTACGCCTCGGGACCCAGTACTTC. Translated: CASSLVRLGTQYF.